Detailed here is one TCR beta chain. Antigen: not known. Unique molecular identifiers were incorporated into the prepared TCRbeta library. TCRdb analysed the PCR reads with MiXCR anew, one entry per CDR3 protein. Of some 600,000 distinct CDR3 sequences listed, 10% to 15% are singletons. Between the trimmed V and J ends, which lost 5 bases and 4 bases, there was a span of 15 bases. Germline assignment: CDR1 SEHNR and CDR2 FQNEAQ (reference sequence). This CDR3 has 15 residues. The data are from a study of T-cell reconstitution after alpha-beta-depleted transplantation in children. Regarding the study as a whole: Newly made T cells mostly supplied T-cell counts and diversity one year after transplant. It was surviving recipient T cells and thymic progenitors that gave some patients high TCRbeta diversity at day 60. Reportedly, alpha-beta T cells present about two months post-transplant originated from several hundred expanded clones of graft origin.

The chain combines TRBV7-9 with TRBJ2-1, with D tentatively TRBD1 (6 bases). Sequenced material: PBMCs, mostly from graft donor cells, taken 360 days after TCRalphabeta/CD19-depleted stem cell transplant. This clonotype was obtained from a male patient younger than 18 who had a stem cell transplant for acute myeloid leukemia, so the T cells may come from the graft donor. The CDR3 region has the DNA TGTGCCAGCAGCATCGCCCTACAGGGTTACAATGAGCAGTTCTTC. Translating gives CASSIALQGYNEQFF. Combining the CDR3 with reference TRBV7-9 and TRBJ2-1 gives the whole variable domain DTGVSQNPRHKITKRGQNVTFRCDPISEHNRLYWYRQTLGQGPEFLTYFQNEAQLEKSRLLSDRFSAERPKGSFSTLEIQRTEQGDSAMYLCASSIALQGYNEQFFGPGTRLTVL.